This T cell receptor (beta chain) comes out of a study of cytomegalovirus exposure and HLA in healthy donors. Findings and caveats of the study: Across donors, most TCRs were seen rarely, yet some public ones were widespread. It was taken for granted in presence/absence analyses that sequencing depth across donors was roughly uniform. When a later analysis was performed, an Asian-associated ancestry cluster reportedly had fewer N-insertions than the approximately 600-donor mean.

This clone turned up a few times. Its antigen is not identified. Primers: 60 Vbeta forward and 13 Jbeta reverse. Sequenced by immunoSEQ multiplex PCR; TCRdb stores in-frame clones only, minus some. Here the sample spans 62,000 or so clones, roughly 86% being singletons. Trimming removed 0 bases from V and 4 bases from J, with 6 bases in between. CDR3 size: 14 residues. Germline V lookup: CDR1 MRHNA, CDR2 SNTAGT. The sequenced material came from PBMCs. This clonotype was obtained from a man between 18 and 35 years old in good health and CMV-seronegative. This chain joins TRBV6-4 and TRBJ2-2; no definite D call. The CDR3 DNA reads as TGTGCCAGCAGTGACTCGATAGTCACCGGGGAGCTGTTTTTT. Amino acids: CASSDSIVTGELFF.